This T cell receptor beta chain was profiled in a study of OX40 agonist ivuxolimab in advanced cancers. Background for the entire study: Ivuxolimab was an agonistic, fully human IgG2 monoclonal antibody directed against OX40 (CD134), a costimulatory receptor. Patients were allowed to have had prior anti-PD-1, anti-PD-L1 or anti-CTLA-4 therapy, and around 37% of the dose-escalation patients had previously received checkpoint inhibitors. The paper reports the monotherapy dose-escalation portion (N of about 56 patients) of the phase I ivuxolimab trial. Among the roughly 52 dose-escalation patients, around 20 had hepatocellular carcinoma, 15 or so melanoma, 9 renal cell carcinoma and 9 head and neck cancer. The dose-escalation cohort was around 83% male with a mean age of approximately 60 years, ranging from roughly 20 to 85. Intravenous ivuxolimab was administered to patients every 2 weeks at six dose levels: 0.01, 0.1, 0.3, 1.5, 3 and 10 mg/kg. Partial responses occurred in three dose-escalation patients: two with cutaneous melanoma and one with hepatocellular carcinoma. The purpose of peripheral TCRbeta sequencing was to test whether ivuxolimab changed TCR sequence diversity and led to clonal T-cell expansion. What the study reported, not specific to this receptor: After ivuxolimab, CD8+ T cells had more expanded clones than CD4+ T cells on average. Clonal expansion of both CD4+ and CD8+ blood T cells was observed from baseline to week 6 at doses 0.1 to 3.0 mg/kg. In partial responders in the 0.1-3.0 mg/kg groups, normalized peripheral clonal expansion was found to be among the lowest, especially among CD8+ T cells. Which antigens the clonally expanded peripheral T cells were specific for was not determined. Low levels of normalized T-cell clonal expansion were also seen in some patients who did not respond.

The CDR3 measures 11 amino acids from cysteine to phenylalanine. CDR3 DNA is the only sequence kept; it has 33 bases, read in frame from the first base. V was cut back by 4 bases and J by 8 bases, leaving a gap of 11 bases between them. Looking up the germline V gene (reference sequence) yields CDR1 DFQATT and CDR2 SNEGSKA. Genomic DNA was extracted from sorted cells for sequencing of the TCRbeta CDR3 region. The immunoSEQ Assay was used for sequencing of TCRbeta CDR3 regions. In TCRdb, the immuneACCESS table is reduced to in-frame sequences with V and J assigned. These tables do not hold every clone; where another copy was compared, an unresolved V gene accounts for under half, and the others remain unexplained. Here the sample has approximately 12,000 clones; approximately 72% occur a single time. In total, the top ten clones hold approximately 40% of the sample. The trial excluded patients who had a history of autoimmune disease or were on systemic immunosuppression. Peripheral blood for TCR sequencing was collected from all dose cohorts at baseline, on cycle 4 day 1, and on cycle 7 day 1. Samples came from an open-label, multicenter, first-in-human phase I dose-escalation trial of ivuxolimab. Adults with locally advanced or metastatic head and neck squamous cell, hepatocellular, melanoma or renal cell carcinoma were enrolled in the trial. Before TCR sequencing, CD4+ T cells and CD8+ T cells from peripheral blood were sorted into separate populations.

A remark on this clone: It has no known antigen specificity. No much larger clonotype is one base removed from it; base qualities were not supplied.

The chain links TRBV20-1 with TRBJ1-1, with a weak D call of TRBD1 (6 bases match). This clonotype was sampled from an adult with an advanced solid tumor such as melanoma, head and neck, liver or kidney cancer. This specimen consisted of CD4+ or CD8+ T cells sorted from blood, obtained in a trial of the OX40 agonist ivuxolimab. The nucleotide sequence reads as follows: TGCAGTGCTACAGAAGGGGGGGAAGCTTTCTTT. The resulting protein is CSATEGGEAFF.